These 26 T cell receptor beta chains share one sample of origin, sequenced in a study of shared clonotypes between healthy human individuals. Produced via immunoSEQ multiplex PCR; TCRdb's table is partial and in-frame only. Of roughly 1,500,000 clones in the sample, 95% to 99% were seen once. Material for sequencing was naive CD4+ T cells sorted from blood. Specified subset: CD45RA+ positively selected. The receptors were gathered from a man younger than 40 in good health.

The chain recombines TRBV19 with TRBJ2-3, with TRBD2 matching 8 bases. Germline V gives CDR1 LNHDA, CDR2 SQIVND (reference sequence). This CDR3 has 15 amino acids. Trimming removed 5 bases from V and 0 bases from J; junction bases left unmatched: 4. The CDR3 sequence is CASSLLAASTDTQYF. The CDR3 DNA sequence: TGTGCCAGTAGTTTACTAGCGGCTAGCACAGATACGCAGTATTTT.

The chain links TRBV5-5 to TRBJ2-1, with D perhaps assigned TRBD1 or TRBD2 (5 bases each). The V end was cut by 2 bases, the J end by 10 bases, with 19 bases between. This CDR3 contains 15 residues. Germline V gene lookup returns CDR1 SGHKS and CDR2 YYEKEE (reference sequence). The CDR3 region is CASSLPGTTPREQFF. The CDR3 DNA follows: TGTGCCAGCAGCTTACCAGGGACGACACCTAGGGAGCAGTTCTTC.

The V and J genes are TRBV7-9 and TRBJ1-2; 7 bases fit TRBD1. The trim removed 5 bases at V and 4 bases at J, leaving 16 bases unmatched. In germline, CDR1 is SEHNR, CDR2 FQNEAQ (reference sequence). This CDR3 is built from 17 residues. Here the CDR3 DNA reads TGTGCCAGCAGCCTCCCAGGGGGGGCAGGGTTCGGCTATGGCTACACCTTC. Translating gives CASSLPGGAGFGYGYTF.

A single count supports this clone. The chain links TRBV9 to TRBJ1-4, with unresolved D. The germline V gene encodes CDR1 SGDLS and CDR2 YYNGEE. The CDR3 consists of 14 residues. V lost 1 base and J lost 0, with 4 bases in between. CDR3 bases: TGTGCCAGCAGCGTAAGGCCAACTAATGAAAAACTGTTTTTT. It translates to CASSVRPTNEKLFF.

The rearrangement uses TRBV5-8 and TRBJ1-5; D unresolved. CDR3 length: 12 residues. Germline CDR1 and CDR2: SGHTS and YDEGEE. Trimming pared 4 bases from V and 7 bases from J, leaving 9 bases between. DNA of the CDR3: TGTGCCAGCAGCGTCGGCAGGCAGCCCCAGCATTTT. As protein: CASSVGRQPQHF. Using reference TRBV5-8 and TRBJ1-5 for the parts outside the CDR3, the full variable domain is EAGVTQSPTHLIKTRGQQATLRCSPISGHTSVYWYQQALGLGLQFLLWYDEGEERNRGNFPPRFSGRQFPNYSSELNVNALELEDSALYLCASSVGRQPQHFGDGTRLSIL.

J is TRBJ2-2 and V is TRBV6-5; TRBD2 matches 11 bases. From germline, CDR1 is MNHEY and CDR2 SVGAGI. The CDR3 sequence is 14 residues long. Unmatched junction bases numbered 3, after V lost 7 bases and J lost 5 bases. The CDR3: CASTLAGGTGELFF. The CDR3 DNA is TGTGCCAGCACCCTAGCGGGAGGAACCGGGGAGCTGTTTTTT.

V is TRBV19 and J is TRBJ2-1, with TRBD2 matching 9 bases. J gave up 7 bases and V 1 base, and 5 bases lay outside the gene matches. There are 15 residues in the CDR3. Germline lookup yields CDR1 LNHDA and CDR2 SQIVND (reference sequence). The CDR3 region is CASSIGSSGKNEQFF. The CDR3 DNA reads as TGTGCCAGTAGTATAGGGTCTAGCGGGAAAAATGAGCAGTTCTTC.

The chain is built from TRBV10-3 and TRBJ2-5, with D perhaps TRBD1 (6 bases). CDR1 is ENHRY and CDR2 is SYGVKD in the germline V gene. V gave up 2 bases and J gave up 5 bases, with 12 bases separating them. The CDR3 is 14 residues long. The CDR3 DNA follows: TGTGCCATCAGTGAGCTGGGGGCCCGTGAGACCCAGTACTTC. Residues: CAISELGARETQYF.

This chain uses TRBV4-3 with TRBJ1-2; D is perhaps TRBD1 (6 bases). Trimming left V 0 bases short and J 8 bases short, with 22 bases between. This CDR3 region has 17 residues. The germline gives CDR1 LGHNA, CDR2 YSLEER. CDR3: CASSQDSAGAGRNGYTF. In DNA form, the CDR3 reads TGCGCCAGCAGCCAAGATTCGGCAGGGGCGGGGCGGAACGGCTACACCTTC.

The CDR3 DNA reads TGCGCCAGCAGCCGACGACTAGCGGGAAGTAGGATAGAGACCCAGTACTTC. Residues: CASSRRLAGSRIETQYF. This chain uses TRBV5-1 with TRBJ2-5; 11 nucleotides match TRBD2. The CDR3 length is 17 residues. The germline gives CDR1 SGHRS, CDR2 YFSETQ. Trimming took 4 bases from V and 4 from J; bases not matched to a gene: 12.

The chain has TRBV5-6 and TRBJ2-1, with 8 bases lining up with TRBD2. CDR1 and CDR2 from the germline V gene are SGHDT and YYEEEE. The CDR3 is made up of 14 amino acids. V dropped 2 bases and J dropped 4; count of bases not matched to a gene: 2. The CDR3 sequence is CASSLAGDYNEQFF. CDR3 nucleotide sequence: TGTGCCAGCAGCTTAGCGGGGGATTACAATGAGCAGTTCTTC.

The chain carries TRBV19 and TRBJ1-1, with D possibly matching TRBD1 (5 bases). Germline lookup yields CDR1 LNHDA and CDR2 SQIVND (reference sequence). Trimming left V 11 bases short and J 1 base short, with 8 bases between. This CDR3 has 11 residues. The CDR3 loop is CAVGGNTEAFF. The CDR3, as DNA: TGTGCCGTGGGGGGGAACACTGAAGCTTTCTTT.

This clone appeared once. The rearrangement links TRBV28 to TRBJ2-3; D is possibly TRBD1 (5 bases). Looked up from germline, CDR1 is MDHEN and CDR2 is SYDVKM. The V end lost 7 bases, the J end lost 1 base, and 15 bases lay between the germline ends. CDR3 length equals 15 residues. Here the CDR3 reads CASNPDSLGTDTQYF. The CDR3 bases are TGTGCCAGCAACCCCGACAGTTTAGGCACAGATACGCAGTATTTT.

As to this clone: The sample holds other DNA sequences that translate to the same CDR3. The V and J genes are TRBV27 and TRBJ2-3; D unclear. Deletions cut 6 bases from V and 0 bases from J, with 4 bases between. This CDR3 region has 12 residues. CDR1 is MNHEY and CDR2 is SMNVEV in the germline V gene (reference sequence). CDR3 sequence reads: CASRTSTDTQYF. Written as DNA, the CDR3 is TGTGCCAGCAGAACTAGCACAGATACGCAGTATTTT.

This clone was recorded only once. This same CDR3 is encoded by further DNA sequences in the sample. The chain links TRBV5-4 to TRBJ2-7, with D possibly TRBD1 on 6 matching bases. The V end was cut by 4 bases, the J end by 4 bases, with 9 bases between. The CDR3 sequence is 12 residues long. CDR1 and CDR2 (germline): SGHNT, YYREEE (reference sequence). The CDR3 nucleotides are TGTGCCAGCAGCCTCCAGGGGTACGAGCAGTACTTC. As protein: CASSLQGYEQYF.

Note on this clone: Other DNA sequences in the same sample also yield this CDR3. The chain couples TRBV5-1 to TRBJ1-2; TRBD1 might be the D (5 bases). Germline values: CDR1 SGHRS, CDR2 YFSETQ. There are 13 residues in the CDR3. V lost 2 bases, J lost 7 bases, and 12 bases lay in between. CDR3 in amino acids: CASSFGREGGYTF. Here the CDR3 DNA reads TGCGCCAGCAGCTTTGGCAGGGAGGGTGGCTACACCTTC.

The V gene is TRBV5-7, the J gene TRBJ2-7; a weak D match, TRBD1 (5 bases). TRBV5-7 falls under the ORF class, with uncertain function. There are 15 residues in the CDR3. V was pared by 4 bases and J by 8 bases, with 22 bases between. CDR3 DNA sequence: TGTGCCAGCAGCACTTACAGGCGGCTCCCGAGGAAGCAGTACTTC. Amino acid sequence: CASSTYRRLPRKQYF.

The chain joins TRBV5-1 to TRBJ1-1; D is ambiguous. This CDR3 has 14 amino acids. V lost 4 bases, J lost 7 bases, and 17 bases lay in between. CDR1 is SGHRS and CDR2 is YFSETQ in the germline V gene. CDR3 in amino acids: CASSVGDQRLEAFF. The CDR3 nucleotides are TGCGCCAGCAGCGTCGGAGACCAACGGCTTGAAGCTTTCTTT.

V is TRBV27 and J is TRBJ1-5; TRBD1 agrees at 9 bases. This CDR3 is 17 amino acids long. Germline V gives CDR1 MNHEY, CDR2 SMNVEV (reference sequence). V shed 7 bases, J shed 2 bases, and the junction held 12 bases outside the gene matches. The CDR3 DNA reads as TGTGCCAGCAAACCTGGGACAGGGAATTCGGGCAATCAGCCCCAGCATTTT. It specifies CASKPGTGNSGNQPQHF.

This clone was counted a single time. This chain uses TRBV6-5 with TRBJ2-1; 14 bases map to TRBD2. The germline V gene encodes CDR1 MNHEY and CDR2 SVGAGI. CDR3 length: 16 amino acids. The V gene end was trimmed by 2 bases and the J gene end by 9 bases; junction bases not matched to a gene: 6. Written as DNA, the CDR3 is TGTGCCAGCAGTTACACAGCGGGACTAGCGGGAGTTGAGCAGTTCTTC. Protein sequence: CASSYTAGLAGVEQFF.

The gene calls are TRBV15 and TRBJ2-7; 8 nucleotides agree with TRBD2. The CDR3 runs 16 residues. Per the germline V gene, CDR1 is LNHNV and CDR2 is YYDKDF (reference sequence). V shed 0 bases, J shed 1 base, and the junction held 5 bases outside the gene matches. CDR3 region: CATSRERASGSYEQYF. The CDR3 nucleotides are TGTGCCACCAGCAGAGAGAGGGCTAGCGGGTCCTACGAGCAGTACTTC. The full variable domain, rest sourced from reference TRBV15 and TRBJ2-7, is DAMVIQNPRYQVTQFGKPVTLSCSQTLNHNVMYWYQQKSSQAPKLLFHYYDKDFNNEADTPDNFQSRRPNTSFCFLDIRSPGLGDTAMYLCATSRERASGSYEQYFGPGTRLTVT.

The V call is TRBV15, the J call TRBJ2-7; D call uncertain. CDR3 length equals 15 residues. CDR1 and CDR2 (germline): LNHNV, YYDKDF (reference sequence). Trimming removed 0 bases from V and 0 bases from J, with 9 bases in between. The CDR3: CATSRDRLLSYEQYF. The CDR3 DNA follows: TGTGCCACCAGCAGAGATAGACTCCTCTCCTACGAGCAGTACTTC. The full variable domain, its missing parts supplied by reference TRBV15 and TRBJ2-7, is DAMVIQNPRYQVTQFGKPVTLSCSQTLNHNVMYWYQQKSSQAPKLLFHYYDKDFNNEADTPDNFQSRRPNTSFCFLDIRSPGLGDTAMYLCATSRDRLLSYEQYFGPGTRLTVT.

This clone came up once. The gene calls are TRBV4-1 and TRBJ1-3, with TRBD1 matching over 7 bases. The V and J ends lost 5 bases and 2 bases, in that order; junction bases with no gene match: 3. Germline V gene sequence: CDR1 MGHRA, CDR2 YSYEKL. The CDR3 has 14 residues. Written as DNA, the CDR3 is TGCGCCAGCAGCTCTCAGGGGGCTGGAAACACCATATATTTT. Translated, it gives CASSSQGAGNTIYF.

The genes are TRBV2 and TRBJ2-2; 7 bases fit TRBD1. Trimming took 6 bases from V and 6 from J; bases not matched to a gene: 10. Germline lookup yields CDR1 SNHLY and CDR2 FYNNEI. The CDR3 sequence is 15 residues long. The CDR3 sequence is CASSGDRAVAGELFF. The CDR3 coding sequence is TGTGCCAGCAGCGGTGACAGGGCCGTAGCCGGGGAGCTGTTTTTT.

With regard to this clone: Sequence at one end of the junction differs from germline and may be a read error. The chain has TRBV27 and TRBJ2-1; a possible D gene is TRBD2 (5 bases). This CDR3 comprises 12 residues. The V gene's germline CDR1 is MNHEY and CDR2 SMNVEV (reference sequence). CDR3 in amino acids: CASSSDRTGIIF. DNA for the CDR3: TGTGCCAGCAGTTCTGATAGGACCGGGATCATCTTC.

CDR3 DNA: TGTGCCAGCAGCTTAGCCGGCAGGGGTAATCAGCCCCAGCATTTT. It is translated as CASSLAGRGNQPQHF. The chain links TRBV7-2 to TRBJ1-5; TRBD1 might be the D (6 bases). This CDR3 is 15 amino acids long. V gave up 0 bases and J gave up 4 bases, with 10 bases separating them. Germline CDR1 SGHTA, CDR2 FQGNSA.